The 2 T cell receptor beta chains reported below all come from one sample, sequenced in a study of T cells after yellow fever vaccination. TCRdb redid the calling of the 5' RACE reads with MiXCR, one entry per CDR3 protein. The repertoire includes about 580,000 distinct CDR3 sequences, about a sixth of them detected once, and roughly 17% sits in the top ten. Sequencing used PBMCs, obtained roughly 5 days after the first yellow fever vaccination. The receptors come from a man between 18 and 35 years old who received the YFV17D yellow fever vaccine.

This clonotype has a handful of counts. The V call is TRBV6-5, the J call TRBJ1-5, with 7 bases matching TRBD1. This CDR3 contains 17 residues. V lost 2 bases and J lost 0; bases outside the gene matches: 7. The germline CDR1 and CDR2 sequences are MNHEY and SVGAGI. The CDR3: CASSYTGDSNSNQPQHF. The CDR3 DNA follows: TGTGCCAGCAGTTACACGGGGGACAGTAATAGCAATCAGCCCCAGCATTTT.

Concerning this clonotype: A read error may explain this, as a much larger clone is one base away. The V gene is TRBV5-1, the J gene TRBJ2-1, with D perhaps matching TRBD1 (5 bases). Germline CDR1 is SGHRS and CDR2 is YFSETQ. V shed 4 bases and J shed 7 bases, with 9 bases lying between them. CDR3 size: 12 residues. The CDR3 sequence: CASSRDSNEQFF. CDR3 coding DNA: TGCGCCAGCAGCCGTGACAGTAATGAGCAGTTCTTC.